The next 18 T cell receptor beta chains were all read from a single sample in a study of blood T cell repertoires in COVID-19. TCRdb's table, derived via immunoSEQ multiplex PCR, lists solely in-frame clones and lacks some. The data contain about 100,000 clones, roughly 80% of them singletons. The sample comprised peripheral blood. The receptors were gathered from a man aged 70-80 years with active or convalescent COVID-19.

This chain uses TRBV5-5 with TRBJ2-7; D gene unclear. Germline CDR1 is SGHKS and CDR2 is YYEKEE (reference sequence). The CDR3 loop spans 11 amino acids. V was cut by 2 bases and J by 5 bases, with 5 bases left in between. CDR3 nucleotides: TGTGCCAGCAGCTTTATCGACGAGCAGTACTTC. Protein product: CASSFIDEQYF.

This clone was detected once. This rearrangement joins TRBV7-9 to TRBJ1-2; D ambiguous. The CDR3 is 17 amino acids. The germline V gene encodes CDR1 SEHNR and CDR2 FQNEAQ (reference sequence). Between the trimmed V and J ends, which lost 7 bases and 4 bases, there was a span of 25 bases. The DNA of the CDR3 is TGTGCCAGCATTAGGCTTGTGGCAGGTTCTATCCGCTATGGCTACACCTTC. It encodes CASIRLVAGSIRYGYTF. Full variable domain (remainder filled in from reference TRBV7-9 and TRBJ1-2): DTGVSQNPRHKITKRGQNVTFRCDPISEHNRLYWYRQTLGQGPEFLTYFQNEAQLEKSRLLSDRFSAERPKGSFSTLEIQRTEQGDSAMYLCASIRLVAGSIRYGYTFGSGTRLTVV.

The chain has TRBV7-3 and TRBJ2-2, with a tentative D call TRBD2 (6 bases). This CDR3 region has 15 residues. Germline V gene data show CDR1 as SGHTA and CDR2 as FQGTGA. V dropped 2 bases and J dropped 3 bases, with 10 bases sitting between them. The CDR3 loop is CASSLVGGDTGELFF. The CDR3 nucleotides are TGTGCCAGCAGCTTAGTGGGCGGGGACACCGGGGAGCTGTTTTTT.

This chain connects TRBV4-3 to TRBJ2-5; D ambiguous. This CDR3 is built from 13 residues. V was pared by 3 bases and J by 4 bases, with 9 bases between. Germline assignment: CDR1 LGHNA and CDR2 YSLEER. The DNA for the CDR3 is TGCGCCAGCAGCCACACAAGAGGAGAGACCCAGTACTTC. It translates to CASSHTRGETQYF.

This clone turned up a few times. CDR3 DNA sequence: TGTGCCAGCAGCCCCCCCCAGCTCTCCAGCGGGAGTGGCGATGAGCAGTTCTTC. It is translated as CASSPPQLSSGSGDEQFF. The chain joins TRBV4-2 to TRBJ2-1; the match to TRBD2 covers 8 bases. CDR3 length: 18 amino acids. The ends lost 4 bases at V and 8 bases at J; junction bases unmatched: 19. Germline CDR1 LGHNA, CDR2 YNFKEQ.

The chain couples TRBV30 to TRBJ1-3; TRBD1 aligns across 10 bases. After removal of 2 bases from V and 6 bases from J, the junction contained 7 bases not matched to a gene. The length of the CDR3 is 15 residues. CDR1 and CDR2 from the germline V gene are GTSNPN and SVGIG (reference sequence). The CDR3 DNA is TGTGCCTGGAGTCGTCCCGGGACAGGGGCAAACACCATATATTTT. It encodes CAWSRPGTGANTIYF.

V gene TRBV3-1 (or the pseudogene TRBV3-2) combines with J gene TRBJ1-4; 7 bases line up with TRBD1. The CDR3 covers 15 residues. With V trimmed by 0 bases and J by 5 bases, 3 bases remained unmatched. Germline-derived CDR1 and CDR2 are LGHDT and YNNKEL (reference sequence). The CDR3 spells CASSQDGTENEKLFF. The CDR3 bases are TGTGCCAGCAGCCAAGATGGGACAGAAAATGAAAAACTGTTTTTT.

The chain has TRBV18 and TRBJ2-7, with 7 bases aligning to TRBD2. The length of the CDR3 is 13 residues. CDR1 is KGHSH and CDR2 is LQKENI in the germline V gene. V lost 6 bases to trimming and J lost 3 bases; unmatched junction nucleotides: 5. This CDR3 is CASSPSGGYEQYF. The CDR3 nucleotides are TGTGCCAGCTCCCCGTCGGGAGGCTACGAGCAGTACTTC.

The rearrangement joins TRBV18 to TRBJ2-5; D unresolved. Germline assignment: CDR1 KGHSH and CDR2 LQKENI. CDR3 size: 15 residues. Trimming removed 3 bases from V and 4 bases from J, with 15 bases in between. The CDR3 sequence: CASSPRSKSGETQYF. The CDR3 DNA reads as TGTGCCAGCTCACCCCGGTCGAAGTCAGGAGAGACCCAGTACTTC.

This clone appeared a single time. The rearrangement links TRBV10-3 to TRBJ1-6, with D perhaps TRBD1 (6 bases). V was trimmed by 9 bases and J by 10 bases, leaving 22 bases between them. CDR3 length: 15 residues. Germline lookup yields CDR1 ENHRY and CDR2 SYGVKD. The CDR3, as DNA: TGTGCCATTTCTAATGGGGGGGCAGGAGAGTCACCCCTCCACTTT. It yields the protein CAISNGGAGESPLHF.

The gene calls are TRBV29-1 and TRBJ1-5; D gene unclear. Germline lookup yields CDR1 SQVTM and CDR2 ANQGSEA. V was trimmed by 5 bases and J by 5 bases, leaving 16 bases between them. The CDR3 contains 14 residues. The CDR3 loop is CSVTTDGRDQPQHF. The CDR3 nucleotides are TGCAGCGTTACCACGGACGGGAGGGATCAGCCCCAGCATTTT.

This chain uses TRBV7-6 with TRBJ1-2, with TRBD1 matching over 9 bases. This CDR3 is 13 amino acids long. CDR1 is SGHVS, CDR2 FNYEAQ, per germline. V lost 5 bases to trimming and J lost 4 bases; unmatched junction nucleotides: 2. The CDR3 sequence is CASSPGQGYGYTF. CDR3 DNA: TGTGCCAGCAGCCCGGGACAGGGCTATGGCTACACCTTC.

J is TRBJ1-6 and V is TRBV24-1; D gene ambiguous. Germline V gene sequence: CDR1 KGHDR, CDR2 SFDVKD. The CDR3 runs to 12 residues. V was clipped by 3 bases and J by 7 bases, with 3 bases between them. The CDR3 DNA reads as TGTGCCACCAGTGATGGCAATTCACCCCTCCACTTT. This translates into CATSDGNSPLHF.

A few counts support this clone. The V call is TRBV2, the J call TRBJ1-2; 9 nucleotides align to TRBD1. This CDR3 region has 14 residues. Trimming cost V 8 bases and J 5 bases; bases outside gene matches: 9. CDR1 is SNHLY and CDR2 is FYNNEI in the germline V gene. In DNA form, the CDR3 reads TGTGCCAGCCCCCTCAGCGGACAGGGGTATGGCTACACCTTC. Amino acids: CASPLSGQGYGYTF.

The sample holds a few counts of this clone. The V and J genes are TRBV29-1 and TRBJ1-1; 9 bases are a match to TRBD1. Per the germline V gene, CDR1 is SQVTM and CDR2 is ANQGSEA. J gave up 4 bases and V 3 bases, and 0 bases lay outside the gene matches. The CDR3 has 12 amino acids. CDR3: CSVETGGTEAFF. The CDR3 DNA reads TGCAGCGTTGAGACAGGGGGCACTGAAGCTTTCTTT.

The chain carries TRBV7-3 and TRBJ2-7; D might be TRBD2 (6 bases). The CDR3 consists of 13 residues. The V gene lost 1 base and the J gene lost 6 bases, with 10 bases spanning the gap. Germline CDR1 SGHTA, CDR2 FQGTGA. The CDR3 loop is CASSLKWGGEQYF. CDR3 bases: TGTGCCAGCAGCTTAAAATGGGGAGGCGAGCAGTACTTC.

The V and J genes are TRBV5-1 and TRBJ1-4; 10 nucleotides agree with TRBD1. Unmatched junction bases numbered 4, after V lost 0 bases and J lost 5 bases. The CDR3 runs 16 residues. Germline V gene data show CDR1 as SGHRS and CDR2 as YFSETQ. CDR3 nucleotides: TGCGCCAGCAGCTTGGGCGTGACAGGGGGCAATGAAAAACTGTTTTTT. Its translation: CASSLGVTGGNEKLFF.

On this clone: This specimen includes other DNA sequences encoding the same CDR3. The J gene is TRBJ2-7, the V gene TRBV19, with D perhaps TRBD2 (5 bases). Trimming cost V 3 bases and J 3 bases, with 9 bases left between them. The germline V gene has CDR1 LNHDA and CDR2 SQIVND (reference sequence). This CDR3 is 13 amino acids long. The CDR3 sequence is CASSIGVGYEQYF. The CDR3 DNA sequence: TGTGCCAGTAGTATCGGGGTAGGCTACGAGCAGTACTTC.